The rows below give T cell receptor beta chains drawn from one sample of a study of cytomegalovirus exposure and HLA in healthy donors. Some clones are missing from TCRdb's copy, which holds only in-frame ones; the method was immunoSEQ multiplex PCR. The repertoire holds some 130,000 clones, with roughly three quarters as singletons. The sample comprised PBMCs. Receptor source: a woman aged 18-29 years in good health and CMV-seronegative. The CDR3 runs from the conserved cysteine through the conserved F or W. The order of the fields is V gene, clone size, D gene, J gene, CDR3 protein, CDR3 DNA. D genes are given only for firm matches. Expanded clones are given a class, and other clones once, few, many or no size at all.

TRBV29-1	-	-	TRBJ2-2	CSVSHNTGELFF	TGCAGCGTTTCCCATAACACCGGGGAGCTGTTTTTT
TRBV30	-	-	TRBJ1-5	CAWSVRDSNRPQHF	TGTGCCTGGAGTGTAAGAGATAGCAATCGGCCCCAGCATTTT
TRBV2	once	-	TRBJ1-2	CASTMDGPGDYGYTF	TGTGCCAGCACTATGGACGGCCCGGGAGACTATGGCTACACCTTC
TRBV4-2	-	TRBD1	TRBJ2-7	CASSQEGTGVHEQYF	TGTGCCAGCAGCCAAGAGGGTACAGGGGTCCACGAGCAGTACTTC
TRBV25-1	-	-	TRBJ1-1	CASSELGGTEAFF	TGTGCCAGCAGTGAATTGGGGGGCACTGAAGCTTTCTTT
TRBV30	few	-	TRBJ2-7	CAWASGTWVEQYF	TGTGCCTGGGCCTCCGGGACATGGGTCGAGCAGTACTTC
TRBV6-6	-	TRBD2	TRBJ2-5	CASGLAGETQYF	TGTGCCAGCGGACTAGCGGGGGAGACCCAGTACTTC
TRBV2	-	-	TRBJ2-3	CASTGRRTDTQYF	TGTGCCAGCACGGGGAGGCGCACAGATACGCAGTATTTT
TRBV5-1	-	TRBD2	TRBJ2-5	CASSKASGSRGETQYF	TGCGCCAGCAGTAAGGCTAGCGGGAGTCGCGGGGAGACCCAGTACTTC
TRBV5-5	-	TRBD1	TRBJ2-1	CASSFSFDRGYYNEQFF	TGTGCCAGCAGCTTTTCGTTCGACAGGGGGTACTACAATGAGCAGTTCTTC
TRBV12-5	-	TRBD2	TRBJ2-1	CASGFSPGTSASSSYNEQFF	TGTGCTAGTGGTTTTAGTCCCGGGACTAGCGCCTCGAGCTCCTACAATGAGCAGTTCTTC
TRBV18	once	TRBD2	TRBJ2-5	CASSPPGAGAGETQYF	TGTGCCAGCTCACCACCGGGAGCGGGAGCAGGAGAGACCCAGTACTTC
TRBV27	once	TRBD1	TRBJ1-1	CASSFGTGNTEAFF	TGTGCCAGCAGTTTTGGGACAGGGAACACTGAAGCTTTCTTT
TRBV6-4	few	TRBD2	TRBJ2-2	CASSDLAGNTGELFF	TGTGCCAGCAGTGATCTAGCGGGCAACACCGGGGAGCTGTTTTTT
TRBV7-8	-	TRBD2	TRBJ2-2	CASSFPRTSGRNTGELFF	TGTGCCAGCAGCTTCCCGAGGACTAGCGGGAGAAACACCGGGGAGCTGTTTTTT
TRBV30	-	-	TRBJ1-4	CAWSVQGREKLFF	TGTGCCTGGAGTGTACAGGGACGAGAAAAACTGTTTTTT
TRBV6-5	-	-	TRBJ2-5	CASRRGAGTQYF	TGTGCCAGCAGGCGGGGCGCAGGGACCCAGTACTTC
TRBV7-9	-	TRBD1	TRBJ2-7	CASSLAPGGPFYEQYF	TGTGCCAGCAGCTTAGCGCCAGGGGGCCCGTTCTACGAGCAGTACTTC
TRBV4-2	once	-	TRBJ1-1	CASSPGFGTGEAEAFF	TGTGCCAGCAGCCCTGGGTTTGGCACGGGAGAGGCTGAAGCTTTCTTT
TRBV5-1	-	-	TRBJ1-2	CASSPLGGDNGYTF	TGCGCCAGCAGCCCCCTCGGAGGGGATAATGGCTACACCTTC
TRBV19	-	TRBD1	TRBJ1-5	CAAGTGAQPQHF	TGTGCCGCCGGGACAGGGGCCCAGCCCCAGCATTTT
TRBV10-3	-	TRBD1	TRBJ1-5	CAMGQKNQPQHF	TGTGCCATGGGACAGAAAAATCAGCCCCAGCATTTT
TRBV4-2	once	TRBD1	TRBJ2-3	CASSLGTGADADTQYF	TGTGCCAGCAGCCTAGGGACAGGGGCTGATGCAGATACGCAGTATTTT
TRBV5-5	few	-	TRBJ1-2	CASSLGSLLDYGYTF	TGTGCCAGCAGCTTGGGGTCCCTCTTAGACTATGGCTACACCTTC
TRBV7-6	-	-	TRBJ2-5	CASSLGGELDQETQYF	TGTGCCAGCAGCTTAGGGGGGGAACTAGACCAAGAGACCCAGTACTTC
TRBV6-5	few	-	TRBJ2-3	CASSYERGSDTQYF	TGTGCCAGCAGTTACGAAAGGGGTTCAGATACGCAGTATTTT
TRBV7-9	few	TRBD1	TRBJ1-3	CASSLDRGYGNTIYF	TGTGCCAGCAGCCTCGACAGGGGGTATGGAAACACCATATATTTT
TRBV6-1	-	-	TRBJ2-7	CASSEDGGRGYEQYF	TGTGCCAGCAGTGAAGATGGAGGACGGGGTTACGAGCAGTACTTC